A selection of T cell receptor beta chains follows, all from one sample in a study of blood T cell repertoires in COVID-19. TCRdb's copy holds only in-frame clones and misses some; the assay was immunoSEQ multiplex PCR. The sample carries 150,000 to 200,000 clones, almost 80% recorded once. The source material was peripheral blood. The receptors stem from an older woman with acute or convalescent COVID-19. CDR3s include the opening cysteine and the closing phenylalanine or tryptophan. The order of the fields is J gene, V gene, clone size, D gene, CDR3 protein, CDR3 DNA. A D gene is named only where the DNA matches it firmly. A clone size is listed for some rows: how often the clone was seen (once, few, many), or a class if it is expanded.

J: TRBJ1-5
V: TRBV18
size: NA
D: TRBD1
CDR3: CASSPTRDRNQPQHF
DNA: TGTGCCAGCTCACCAACTCGGGACAGGAATCAGCCCCAGCATTTT

J: TRBJ2-7
V: TRBV7-4
size: once
D: NA
CDR3: CASSSPPVAGEQYF
DNA: TGTGCCAGCAGCTCTCCTCCGGTGGCGGGCGAGCAGTACTTC

J: TRBJ2-5
V: TRBV5-5
size: NA
D: NA
CDR3: CASSGFEAQYF
DNA: TGTGCCAGCAGTGGGTTTGAGGCCCAGTACTTC

J: TRBJ1-1
V: TRBV6-1
size: NA
D: NA
CDR3: CASSAADSDTEAFF
DNA: TGTGCCAGCAGTGCAGCTGACAGTGACACTGAAGCTTTCTTT

J: TRBJ1-5
V: TRBV24-1
size: NA
D: TRBD1
CDR3: CATPWGQGAPNQPQHF
DNA: TGTGCCACCCCGTGGGGACAGGGGGCTCCAAATCAGCCCCAGCATTTT

J: TRBJ2-6
V: TRBV19
size: NA
D: TRBD1
CDR3: CASSSYDRAPSGANVLTF
DNA: TGTGCCAGTAGTTCTTATGACAGGGCCCCCTCTGGGGCCAACGTCCTGACTTTC

J: TRBJ1-5
V: TRBV19
size: NA
D: TRBD1
CDR3: CASRTSGGSVNQPQHF
DNA: TGTGCCAGTAGGACCTCAGGGGGTTCGGTCAATCAGCCCCAGCATTTT

J: TRBJ1-4
V: TRBV2
size: few
D: TRBD1
CDR3: CASSDEGQGNEKLFF
DNA: TGTGCCAGCAGTGATGAGGGACAGGGGAATGAAAAACTGTTTTTT

J: TRBJ2-3
V: TRBV11-2
size: NA
D: NA
CDR3: CASSLDRLGSTDTQYF
DNA: TGTGCCAGCAGCTTAGATCGGCTAGGTAGCACAGATACGCAGTATTTT

J: TRBJ2-7
V: TRBV11-1
size: NA
D: NA
CDR3: CASSLNREEQYF
DNA: TGTGCCAGCAGCTTAAACCGGGAAGAGCAGTACTTC

J: TRBJ1-1
V: TRBV30
size: NA
D: TRBD1
CDR3: CAWSNLDREDSSSPEAFF
DNA: TGTGCCTGGAGTAATCTAGACAGGGAAGACTCCTCTAGCCCTGAAGCTTTCTTT

J: TRBJ2-1
V: TRBV6-5
size: NA
D: TRBD2
CDR3: CASSHSGSKANEQFF
DNA: TGTGCCAGCAGTCATAGCGGGAGTAAAGCAAATGAGCAGTTCTTC

J: TRBJ2-7
V: TRBV11-2
size: few
D: NA
CDR3: CASSFQLRVEQYF
DNA: TGTGCCAGCAGCTTTCAGCTCAGGGTCGAGCAGTACTTC

J: TRBJ2-1
V: TRBV12-3/TRBV12-4
size: NA
D: NA
CDR3: CASSLPYLGQFF
DNA: TGTGCCAGCAGCCTACCTTACCTAGGGCAGTTCTTC

J: TRBJ2-5
V: TRBV24-1
size: NA
D: TRBD1
CDR3: CATSGQLQETQYF
DNA: TGTGCCACCTCGGGACAGCTTCAAGAGACCCAGTACTTC

J: TRBJ1-5
V: TRBV27
size: NA
D: NA
CDR3: CASSLWPPEGQPQHF
DNA: TGTGCCAGCAGTTTATGGCCCCCGGAGGGTCAGCCCCAGCATTTT